This T cell receptor (beta chain) was sequenced in a study of OX40 agonist ivuxolimab in advanced cancers. Study-level background: The dose-escalation group included hepatocellular carcinoma, melanoma, renal cell carcinoma and head and neck cancer. Broader study findings: Fewer expanded clones were found on average in CD4+ than in CD8+ T cells.

Notes on this clone: Its cognate antigen is unknown.

Patients who had autoimmune disease history or got systemic immunosuppression were left out. CDR3 length: 14 residues. Germline lookup yields CDR1 WNHNN and CDR2 SYGVQD (reference sequence). The ends were cut back, 3 bases at V and 2 bases at J, with 11 bases in the middle. Here immunoSEQ multiplex PCR was the method, and the copy in TCRdb shows in-frame clones only, minus some. The table has 76,000 or so clones, 80% to 90% seen once. This clonotype was sampled from an adult with an advanced solid tumor such as melanoma, head and neck, liver or kidney cancer. The sequenced sample was CD4+ or CD8+ T cells sorted from blood, obtained in a trial of the OX40 agonist ivuxolimab. The J gene is TRBJ2-7, the V gene TRBV10-1, with unresolved D. This chain's CDR3 is CASSDQRATYEQYF. The CDR3 nucleotides are TGCGCCAGCAGTGATCAACGGGCCACCTACGAGCAGTACTTC.